What follows are 23 T cell receptor beta chains derived from one specimen sequenced in a study of shared clonotypes between healthy human individuals. Using immunoSEQ multiplex PCR, the repertoire was profiled, and TCRdb retains in-frame clones only, with some absent. Seen here are 450,000 to 500,000 clones, more than 75% observed once, and the top ten hold 12%. The specimen was PBMCs. These receptors came from a woman aged 40 to 50 in good health. Some clones in this sample may be carry-over from other donors' samples.

V and J are TRBV27 and TRBJ2-7, with D hard to call. This CDR3 is 12 amino acids long. V gave up 6 bases and J gave up 0 bases, with 6 bases separating them. The germline V gene has CDR1 MNHEY and CDR2 SMNVEV (reference sequence). This CDR3 is CASSQSSYEQYF. The DNA of the CDR3 is TGTGCCAGCAGCCAGAGCTCCTACGAGCAGTACTTC.

This chain links TRBV7-9 with TRBJ2-5; D call uncertain. The CDR3 covers 12 residues. Trimming shortened V by 3 bases and J by 2 bases, and 4 bases separated the two germline ends. Looked up from germline, CDR1 is SEHNR and CDR2 is FQNEAQ (reference sequence). In nucleotides, the CDR3 is TGTGCCAGCAGCTTTGGTCAAGAGACCCAGTACTTC. Protein: CASSFGQETQYF.

This clone is a singleton in its sample. The rearrangement uses TRBV4-2 and TRBJ2-1; D might be TRBD1 or TRBD2, each matching 5 bases. Trimming removed 0 bases from V and 3 bases from J, with 15 bases in between. The CDR3 length is 17 residues. In germline, CDR1 is LGHNA, CDR2 YNFKEQ. The CDR3 sequence: CASSQDVGELSYNEQFF. DNA of the CDR3: TGTGCCAGCAGCCAAGATGTGGGGGAGCTTAGCTACAATGAGCAGTTCTTC.

This chain connects TRBV27 to TRBJ2-5; 9 nucleotides line up with TRBD2. CDR1 is MNHEY and CDR2 is SMNVEV in the germline V gene (reference sequence). Trimming at V came to 3 bases and at J to 4 bases, leaving 12 bases not matched to a gene. The CDR3 sequence is 17 residues long. The DNA for the CDR3 is TGTGCCAGCAGTTTGAGGACTAGCGCATCTAAGGGAGAGACCCAGTACTTC. Protein sequence: CASSLRTSASKGETQYF.

The chain couples TRBV7-8 to TRBJ2-7, with TRBD1 identical over 10 bases. V shed 5 bases, J shed 7 bases, and the junction held 5 bases outside the gene matches. CDR1 SGHVS and CDR2 FQNEAQ come from the germline V gene. The CDR3 runs 13 residues. The CDR3 DNA follows: TGTGCCAGCAGCCGACAGGGGGCGCAGGAGCAGTACTTC. Translation: CASSRQGAQEQYF.

The chain recombines TRBV7-2 with TRBJ1-1; D unresolved. Trimming shortened V by 0 bases and J by 5 bases, and 19 bases separated the two germline ends. CDR1 is SGHTA, CDR2 FQGNSA, per germline. CDR3 size: 17 residues. Written as DNA, the CDR3 is TGTGCCAGCAGCTTAGCGGGATCTTCCGGCTTACGGACTGAAGCTTTCTTT. Translating gives CASSLAGSSGLRTEAFF.

The rearrangement uses TRBV13 and TRBJ2-2; maybe TRBD1 (7 bases). Looked up from germline, CDR1 is PRHDT and CDR2 is FYEKMQ (reference sequence). CDR3 length: 17 amino acids. V lost 8 bases and J 4 bases, leaving 23 bases between the germline ends. The CDR3 sequence: CASLTGGGGAVTGELFF. CDR3 nucleotide sequence: TGTGCCAGCTTGACCGGTGGAGGGGGCGCGGTCACCGGGGAGCTGTTTTTT. The whole variable domain, filled in from reference TRBV13 and TRBJ2-2, reads AAGVIQSPRHLIKEKRETATLKCYPIPRHDTVYWYQQGPGQDPQFLISFYEKMQSDKGSIPDRFSAQQFSDYHSELNMSSLELGDSALYFCASLTGGGGAVTGELFFGEGSRLTVL.

V gene TRBV7-9 combines with J gene TRBJ2-1, with D possibly TRBD2 on 6 matching bases. This CDR3 spans 13 amino acids. V dropped 3 bases and J dropped 10 bases, with 13 bases sitting between them. In germline, CDR1 is SEHNR, CDR2 FQNEAQ (reference sequence). The CDR3 is CASSLQTRLEQFF. For the CDR3, the DNA is TGTGCCAGCAGCTTGCAGACTAGGTTGGAGCAGTTCTTC.

The genes are TRBV6-6 and TRBJ1-5; D uncertain. Germline V gene sequence: CDR1 MNHNY, CDR2 SVGAGI (reference sequence). This CDR3 comprises 14 residues. Trimming removed 5 bases at V and 8 bases at J, with 16 bases between. As DNA, the CDR3 is TGTGCCAGCAGTCGCCGGGGAGGGAGTGAGCCCCAGCATTTT. This gives the protein CASSRRGGSEPQHF.

This clone was observed a few times. V usage is TRBV28 and J usage is TRBJ1-2; 7 positions match TRBD1. Germline lookup yields CDR1 MDHEN and CDR2 SYDVKM. Germline trimming cut 6 bases from V and 4 bases from J; bases unmatched to any gene: 8. This CDR3 has 14 amino acids. The DNA for the CDR3 is TGTGCCAGCAGCCCGGGACAGTCCCCCTATGGCTACACCTTC. Protein product: CASSPGQSPYGYTF.

V is TRBV5-1 and J is TRBJ2-7; the D is unclear. Germline assignment: CDR1 SGHRS and CDR2 YFSETQ. V was clipped by 2 bases and J by 4 bases, with 4 bases between them. There are 11 residues in the CDR3. The CDR3 coding sequence is TGCGCCAGCAGCTTTGGGTACGAGCAGTACTTC. It codes for CASSFGYEQYF. The variable domain in full, with the rest retrieved from reference TRBV5-1 and TRBJ2-7, is KAGVTQTPRYLIKTRGQQVTLSCSPISGHRSVSWYQQTPGQGLQFLFEYFSETQRNKGNFPGRFSGRQFSNSRSEMNVSTLELGDSALYLCASSFGYEQYFGPGTRLTVT.

The chain joins TRBV25-1 to TRBJ2-5; no firm D call. The CDR3 has 13 residues. Germline assignment: CDR1 MGHDK and CDR2 SYGVNS. Between the trimmed V and J ends, which lost 1 base and 3 bases, there was a span of 6 bases. CDR3 loop: CASSEWAKETQYF. CDR3 DNA: TGTGCCAGCAGTGAATGGGCCAAAGAGACCCAGTACTTC.

The chain is built from TRBV5-6 and TRBJ2-7; D tentatively reads TRBD1 or TRBD2 (5 bases each). The V end was cut by 3 bases, the J end by 0 bases, with 10 bases between. The CDR3 is 14 residues long. Germline V lookup: CDR1 SGHDT, CDR2 YYEEEE. CDR3 residues: CASSWTGPSYEQYF. The CDR3 region has the DNA TGTGCCAGCAGCTGGACGGGACCCTCCTACGAGCAGTACTTC.

The rearrangement uses TRBV6-6 and TRBJ2-5; 8 positions agree with TRBD2. The CDR3 runs to 12 residues. The V and J ends lost 5 bases and 5 bases, in that order; junction bases with no gene match: 1. Germline lookup yields CDR1 MNHNY and CDR2 SVGAGI (reference sequence). The CDR3 reads CASSGGGETQYF. CDR3 in DNA: TGTGCCAGCAGTGGCGGGGGGGAGACCCAGTACTTC.

V gene TRBV27 combines with J gene TRBJ2-5; D unresolved. Germline assignment: CDR1 MNHEY and CDR2 SMNVEV (reference sequence). Trimming left V 5 bases short and J 0 bases short, with 10 bases between. The CDR3 is made up of 14 amino acids. CDR3 protein: CASSPTQYQETQYF. The CDR3 DNA sequence: TGTGCCAGCAGTCCCACACAGTACCAAGAGACCCAGTACTTC.

Here the CDR3 DNA reads TGTGCCACCAGCAGCCTACAGAATCAGCCCCAGCATTTT. Its translation: CATSSLQNQPQHF. The V and J genes are TRBV15 and TRBJ1-5; the D is unclear. Germline loops: CDR1 LNHNV, CDR2 YYDKDF (reference sequence). Trimming left V 3 bases short and J 4 bases short, with 7 bases between. The CDR3 has 13 amino acids.

CDR3 region: CAISEGQVTDTQYF. For the CDR3, the DNA is TGTGCCATCAGTGAAGGACAGGTCACAGATACGCAGTATTTT. The rearrangement links TRBV10-3 to TRBJ2-3; 7 bases fit TRBD1. V shed 3 bases and J 2 bases; nucleotides not matched to a gene: 2. Germline-derived CDR1 and CDR2 are ENHRY and SYGVKD. CDR3 length: 14 residues.

The CDR3 DNA is TGCGCCAGCAGCACAACAGGTACAGTGAACGAGCAGTACTTC. Protein product: CASSTTGTVNEQYF. The gene calls are TRBV5-1 and TRBJ2-7; D perhaps matches TRBD1 (5 bases). The CDR3 has 14 residues. Trimming removed 4 bases from V and 5 bases from J, with 16 bases in between. Germline V gene lookup returns CDR1 SGHRS and CDR2 YFSETQ.

This rearrangement joins TRBV7-6 to TRBJ2-7; 9 bases agree with TRBD2. The CDR3 totals 16 residues. V gave up 4 bases and J gave up 1 base; unmatched junction bases: 8. Germline CDR1 reads SGHVS; CDR2 reads FNYEAQ. The CDR3, as DNA: TGTGCCAGCAGCTCCCTAGCGGGAAGGGGGTCCTACGAGCAGTACTTC. Translation: CASSSLAGRGSYEQYF.

This chain connects TRBV5-4 to TRBJ2-2, with TRBD2 matching 7 bases. This CDR3 comprises 15 residues. The V gene end was trimmed by 0 bases and the J gene end by 6 bases; junction bases not matched to a gene: 5. The germline V gene has CDR1 SGHNT and CDR2 YYREEE (reference sequence). As DNA, the CDR3 is TGTGCCAGCAGCTTGGAAGCGGGGACTCCCGGGGAGCTGTTTTTT. Protein: CASSLEAGTPGELFF.

This clone was observed a single time. The V gene is TRBV7-8, the J gene TRBJ2-5, with 14 nucleotides matching TRBD2. V was clipped by 5 bases and J by 0 bases; unmatched bases: 11. The CDR3 extends over 19 amino acids. CDR1 SGHVS and CDR2 FQNEAQ come from the germline V gene. This CDR3 reads CASSLRTSGRQRYQETQYF. CDR3 DNA: TGTGCCAGCAGCCTCCGGACTAGCGGGAGGCAACGGTACCAAGAGACCCAGTACTTC.

As concerns this clone: A far larger clone lies a single base away; this is likely a read error. The V gene is TRBV5-1, the J gene TRBJ1-4; the D is unclear. The CDR3 covers 13 residues. Germline V lookup: CDR1 SGHRS, CDR2 YFSETQ. The V and J ends lost 0 bases and 7 bases respectively, with 7 bases between them. The CDR3 nucleotides are TGCGCCAGCAGCTTGGGGCCGCGTGAAAAACTGTTTTTT. Translating it yields CASSLGPREKLFF.

Notes on this clone: A far larger clone is off by one base, so a read error is likely. In DNA form, the CDR3 reads TGCGCCGGCAGTGAAATGGTCTCTAACTATGGCTACACCTTC. Amino acid sequence: CAGSEMVSNYGYTF. The chain recombines TRBV10-2 with TRBJ1-2; D is unclear. The germline CDR1 and CDR2 sequences are WSHSY and SAAADI. The CDR3 totals 14 residues.